The clone carrying this T cell receptor beta chain has just a few counts. The sample originates from a study of beta chain features in type 1 diabetes. There was one heparinised blood draw per donor, averaging about 110 mL. Expressed TCRB transcripts got sequenced, as all isolated RNA was reverse transcribed. Generated by immunoSEQ multiplex PCR, the TCRdb table keeps only in-frame clones and is missing some. The repertoire holds almost 350,000 clones, 20% seen once, with about 0.045% in the top ten. Trimming removed 7 bases at V and 4 bases at J, with 17 bases between. The germline V gene encodes CDR1 SEHNR and CDR2 FQNEAQ (reference sequence). The CDR3 is 15 residues long.

The genes are TRBV7-9 and TRBJ2-1, with a weak D call TRBD2 (5 bases). The origin of this receptor is a woman under 30 in good health. The material sequenced was naive CD4+ T cells from blood. CDR3 protein: CASMLAQRRYNEQFF. For the CDR3, the DNA is TGTGCCAGCATGCTAGCCCAGCGCCGATACAATGAGCAGTTCTTC.